The next 3 T cell receptor beta chains were all read from a single sample in a study of vaccination and CD4 T cells after COVID-19. Sequencing of DNA taken from cultured CD4+ T cells relied on the Oncomine TCR Beta short-read assay. Using its own MiXCR run on the PCR reads, TCRdb lists one record per CDR3 protein. This table has more than 2,500 distinct CDR3 sequences, approximately 29% appearing once. For these TCRs, the target antigens are not known. This sample's treatment: approximately nine-day PBMC culture with coronavirus spike peptide pools or control peptides (ViraFEST assay). The source material was CD4+ T cells from blood, cultured in vitro, sampled after SARS-CoV-2 vaccination. These receptors all come from a human donor who had recovered from COVID-19.

The chain is built from TRBV10-3 and TRBJ1-2, with TRBD1 matching over 8 bases. In germline, CDR1 is ENHRY, CDR2 SYGVKD. Germline trimming cut 0 bases from V and 3 bases from J; bases unmatched to any gene: 0. CDR3 length: 14 residues. The CDR3 region is CAISESTGDYGYTF. The CDR3 DNA reads as TGTGCCATCAGTGAGTCGACAGGGGACTATGGCTACACCTTC.

By proportion, this clonotype is medium-sized. The chain employs TRBV7-8 and TRBJ1-5; TRBD1 might be the D (5 bases). The germline V and J ends were trimmed by 0 bases and 6 bases, with 15 bases remaining between them. CDR3 length equals 16 residues. Germline V gene sequence: CDR1 SGHVS, CDR2 FQNEAQ. CDR3 DNA: TGTGCCAGCAGCTTAGCGATAGCGGGGGAGGGTCAGCCCCAGCATTTT. Amino acid sequence: CASSLAIAGEGQPQHF.

This clonotype was picked up a small number of times. The chain has TRBV20-1 and TRBJ2-7; no clear D. The CDR3 length is 16 residues. Germline V gene lookup returns CDR1 DFQATT and CDR2 SNEGSKA (reference sequence). V was cut by 0 bases and J by 10 bases, with 25 bases left in between. CDR3 DNA sequence: TGCAGTGCTAGAGATCCCAGTTCGTTCCGCCTTCTCGGCCAGTACTTC. This translates into CSARDPSSFRLLGQYF.